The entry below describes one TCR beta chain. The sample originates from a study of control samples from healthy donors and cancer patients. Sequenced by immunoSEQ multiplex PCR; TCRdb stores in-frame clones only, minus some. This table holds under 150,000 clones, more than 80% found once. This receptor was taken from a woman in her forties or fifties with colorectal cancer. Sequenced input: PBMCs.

The CDR3 protein is CASSPEQGLNTEAFF. The CDR3 bases are TGCGCCAGCAGCCCAGAACAGGGCCTGAACACTGAAGCTTTCTTT. J is TRBJ1-1 and V is TRBV5-1; perhaps TRBD1 as D (6 bases). The germline gives CDR1 SGHRS, CDR2 YFSETQ. Trimming removed 4 bases at V and 0 bases at J, with 13 bases between. The CDR3 spans 15 residues.